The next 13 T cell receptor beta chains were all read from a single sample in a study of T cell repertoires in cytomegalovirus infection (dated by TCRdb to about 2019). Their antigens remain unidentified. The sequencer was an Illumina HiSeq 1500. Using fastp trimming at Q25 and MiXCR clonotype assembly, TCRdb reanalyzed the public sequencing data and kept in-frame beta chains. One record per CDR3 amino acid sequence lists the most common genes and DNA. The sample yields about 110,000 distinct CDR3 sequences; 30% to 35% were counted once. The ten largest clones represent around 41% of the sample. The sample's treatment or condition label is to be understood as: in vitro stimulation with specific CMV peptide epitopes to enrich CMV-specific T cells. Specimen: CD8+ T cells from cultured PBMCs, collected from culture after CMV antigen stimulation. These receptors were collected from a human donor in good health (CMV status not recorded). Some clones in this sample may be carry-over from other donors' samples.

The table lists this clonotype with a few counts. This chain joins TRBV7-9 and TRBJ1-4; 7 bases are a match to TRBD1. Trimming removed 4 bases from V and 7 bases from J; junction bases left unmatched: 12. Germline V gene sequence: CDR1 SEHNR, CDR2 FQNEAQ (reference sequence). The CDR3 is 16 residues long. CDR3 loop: CASSSLSGQPTEKLFF. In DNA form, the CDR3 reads TGTGCCAGCAGCTCGCTTTCGGGACAGCCCACTGAAAAACTGTTTTTT.

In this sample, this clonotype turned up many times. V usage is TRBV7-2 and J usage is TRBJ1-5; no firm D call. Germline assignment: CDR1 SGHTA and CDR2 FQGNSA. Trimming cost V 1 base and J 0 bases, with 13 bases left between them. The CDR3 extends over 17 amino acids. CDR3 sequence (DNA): TGTGCCAGCAGCTTAGTTCGTACAGACTATAGCAATCAGCCCCAGCATTTT. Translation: CASSLVRTDYSNQPQHF.

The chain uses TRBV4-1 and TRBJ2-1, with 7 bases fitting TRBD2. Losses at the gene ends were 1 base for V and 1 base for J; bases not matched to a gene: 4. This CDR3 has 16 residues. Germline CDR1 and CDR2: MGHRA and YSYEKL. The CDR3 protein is CASSQAGLPSYNEQFF. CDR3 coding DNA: TGCGCCAGCAGCCAAGCGGGACTACCATCCTACAATGAGCAGTTCTTC.

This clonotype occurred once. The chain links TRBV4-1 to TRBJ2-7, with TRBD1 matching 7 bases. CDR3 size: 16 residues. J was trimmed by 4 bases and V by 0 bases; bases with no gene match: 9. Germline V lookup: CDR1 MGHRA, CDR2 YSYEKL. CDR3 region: CASSQDLVDRWYEQYF. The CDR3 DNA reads TGCGCCAGCAGCCAAGATCTTGTGGACAGGTGGTACGAGCAGTACTTC.

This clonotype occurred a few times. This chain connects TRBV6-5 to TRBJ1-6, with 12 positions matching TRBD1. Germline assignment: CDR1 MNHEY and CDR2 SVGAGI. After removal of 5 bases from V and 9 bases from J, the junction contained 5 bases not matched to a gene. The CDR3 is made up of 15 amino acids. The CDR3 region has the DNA TGTGCCAGCAGTGCCGGGACAGGGGGCTCTTCACCCCTCCACTTT. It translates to CASSAGTGGSSPLHF.

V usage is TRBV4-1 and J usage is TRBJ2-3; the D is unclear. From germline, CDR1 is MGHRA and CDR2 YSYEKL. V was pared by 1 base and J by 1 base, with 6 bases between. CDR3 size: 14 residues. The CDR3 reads CASSQVAGTDTQYF. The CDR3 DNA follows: TGCGCCAGCAGCCAAGTGGCAGGCACAGATACGCAGTATTTT.

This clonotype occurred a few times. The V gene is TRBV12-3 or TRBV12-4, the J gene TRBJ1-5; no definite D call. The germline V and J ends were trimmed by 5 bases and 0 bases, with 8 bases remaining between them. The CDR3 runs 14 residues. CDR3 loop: CASSQDSSNQPQHF. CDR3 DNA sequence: TGTGCCAGCAGTCAGGACTCTAGCAATCAGCCCCAGCATTTT.

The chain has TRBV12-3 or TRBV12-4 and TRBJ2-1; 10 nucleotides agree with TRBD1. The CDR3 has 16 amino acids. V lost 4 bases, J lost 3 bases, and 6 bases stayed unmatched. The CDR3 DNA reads TGTGCCAGCAGTTCCCCCGGACAGGGGGTCTACAATGAGCAGTTCTTC. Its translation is CASSSPGQGVYNEQFF.

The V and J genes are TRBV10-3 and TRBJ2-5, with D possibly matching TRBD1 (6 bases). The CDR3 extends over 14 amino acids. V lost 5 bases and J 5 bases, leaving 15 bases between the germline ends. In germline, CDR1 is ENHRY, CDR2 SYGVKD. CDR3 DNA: TGTGCCATCAGTTCGGTCAGGGGCTCGGAGACCCAGTACTTC. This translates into CAISSVRGSETQYF.

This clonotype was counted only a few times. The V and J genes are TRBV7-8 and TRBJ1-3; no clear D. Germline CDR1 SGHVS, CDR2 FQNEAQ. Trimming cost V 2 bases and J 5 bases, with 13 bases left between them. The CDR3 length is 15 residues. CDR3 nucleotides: TGTGCCAGCAGCTTAAGCGGCAGGTTCCGAAACACCATATATTTT. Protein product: CASSLSGRFRNTIYF.

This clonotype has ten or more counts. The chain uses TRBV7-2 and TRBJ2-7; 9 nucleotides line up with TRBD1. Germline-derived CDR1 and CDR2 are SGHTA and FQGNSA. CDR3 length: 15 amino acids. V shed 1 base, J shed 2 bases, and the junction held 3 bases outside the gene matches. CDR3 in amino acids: CASSLGGTGTYEQYF. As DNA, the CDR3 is TGTGCCAGCAGCTTAGGCGGGACAGGGACCTACGAGCAGTACTTC.

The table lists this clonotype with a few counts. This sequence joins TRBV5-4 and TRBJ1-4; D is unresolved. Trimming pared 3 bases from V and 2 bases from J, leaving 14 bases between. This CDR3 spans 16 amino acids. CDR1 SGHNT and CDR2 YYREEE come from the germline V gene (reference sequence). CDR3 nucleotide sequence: TGTGCCAGCAGCTCCAGACCCAGATCTACTAATGAAAAACTGTTTTTT. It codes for CASSSRPRSTNEKLFF.

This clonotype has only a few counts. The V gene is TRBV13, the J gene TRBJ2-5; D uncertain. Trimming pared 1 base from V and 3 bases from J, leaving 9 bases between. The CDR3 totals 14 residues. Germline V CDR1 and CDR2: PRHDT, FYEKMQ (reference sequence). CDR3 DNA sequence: TGTGCCAGCAGCTTAGTCGCGACCAAAGAGACCCAGTACTTC. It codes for CASSLVATKETQYF.